The rows below give T cell receptor beta chains drawn from one sample of a study of blood T cell repertoires in COVID-19. Only in-frame clones appear in the TCRdb table, and some are missing; sequencing was by immunoSEQ multiplex PCR. Seen here are 150,000 or so clones, roughly four fifths observed once, and the top ten hold around 1.7%. The sequencing input was peripheral blood. These TCRs come from a man older than 75 with acute or convalescent COVID-19. Each CDR3 is given with its conserved first and last residue. A D gene is named only where the DNA matches it firmly. Expanded clones get a size class; other rows say once, few or many, or leave the size out.

clone_size,j_call,d_call,v_call,cdr3_nt,cdr3_aa
-,TRBJ2-7,-,TRBV7-8,TGTGCCAGCAGCCCGAGAGGCTACGAGCAGTACTTC,CASSPRGYEQYF
-,TRBJ2-1,-,TRBV15,TGTGCCACCTCCCCGGGTAGGGGAGGCTATGAGCAGTTCTTC,CATSPGRGGYEQFF
-,TRBJ2-6,TRBD1,TRBV7-3,TGTGCCAGCAGCTTCGCCGGGACAGGTTTCGGGGCCAACGTCCTGACTTTC,CASSFAGTGFGANVLTF
-,TRBJ2-5,-,TRBV27,TGTGCCAGCAGTTCTGGAGGGGAAGGGCGGGGGCCCGGGGAGACCCAGTACTTC,CASSSGGEGRGPGETQYF
once,TRBJ2-3,TRBD2,TRBV25-1,TGTGCCAGCAGTGAACAGCTAGCGGGGCTCCCGGCAGATACGCAGTATTTT,CASSEQLAGLPADTQYF
-,TRBJ2-5,-,TRBV3-1/TRBV3-2,TGTGCCAGCAGCCAAGATCAGCGCCCAGAGACCCAGTACTTC,CASSQDQRPETQYF
-,TRBJ2-3,TRBD1,TRBV7-6,TGTGCCAGCAGCTTGGGGACAGGTCAAGGGGATACGCAGTATTTT,CASSLGTGQGDTQYF
-,TRBJ1-4,-,TRBV7-9,TGTGCCAGCAGCCGACGGCGGTCTAATGAAAAACTGTTTTTT,CASSRRRSNEKLFF
once,TRBJ1-1,TRBD1,TRBV29-1,TGCAGCGTTGAAGGGACAGGGGAGAGGAGCACTGAAGCTTTCTTT,CSVEGTGERSTEAFF
-,TRBJ1-4,-,TRBV30,TGTGCCTGGGGACAGTTTGAGCAGGGAAAACTGTTTTTT,CAWGQFEQGKLFF
-,TRBJ1-1,TRBD1,TRBV18,TGTGCCAGCTCATTAGGACAGGCCGAAGCTTTCTTT,CASSLGQAEAFF
few,TRBJ1-3,-,TRBV5-1,TGCGCCAGCAGCTTGGTAGCGGCTGTGGGAAACACCATATATTTT,CASSLVAAVGNTIYF
-,TRBJ1-1,-,TRBV6-5,TGTGCCAGCCAGGACCAGGGAAACACTGAAGCTTTCTTT,CASQDQGNTEAFF
-,TRBJ1-1,-,TRBV6-5,TGTGCCAGCAGTTACTCCCAGAGGACTTTCTTT,CASSYSQRTFF
-,TRBJ1-2,TRBD1,TRBV5-1,TGCGCCAGCAGAGAAGAACAGGGGAGTGGCTACACCTTC,CASREEQGSGYTF
-,TRBJ2-3,TRBD2,TRBV13,TGTGCCAGCAGCTTCCTAGCGGGGGGGCCGGGCACAGATACGCAGTATTTT,CASSFLAGGPGTDTQYF
-,TRBJ1-5,TRBD1,TRBV29-1,TGCAGCGTCAGAGGACAGGGGCGCAATCAGCCCCAGCATTTT,CSVRGQGRNQPQHF
few,TRBJ1-5,TRBD1,TRBV4-2,TGTGCCAGCAGCCCCCAGGGGGGGCCCCAGCATTTT,CASSPQGGPQHF
few,TRBJ1-2,TRBD1,TRBV2,TGTGCCAGCAGCGAAACGGGACAGATAAACTATGGCTACACCTTC,CASSETGQINYGYTF
-,TRBJ2-3,-,TRBV5-1,TGCGCCAGCAGCTTTGGGCACCCCACAGATACGCAGTATTTT,CASSFGHPTDTQYF